The 25 T cell receptor beta chains presented below share a single source sample, sequenced in a study of lymphopenia after photon versus proton radiotherapy (dated by TCRdb to between 2019 and 2020). The receptor library was made with the immunoSEQ multiplex PCR assay. Sourced from immuneACCESS, this table was stored by TCRdb with only in-frame sequences that have V and J called. A share of the clones is absent; for the studies checked, an unresolved V gene accounts for under half, and the remainder has no known explanation. This sample gives roughly 38,000 clones in total; around 90% of them show up just once. 15% of the sample comes from the top ten. The specimen comprised peripheral blood, sampled from a patient treated with photon-based radiotherapy. These TCRs come from a man in his fifties or sixties with cholangiocarcinoma.

The chain employs TRBV5-1 and TRBJ2-1, with D perhaps matching TRBD2 (7 bases). V lost 0 bases to trimming and J lost 6 bases, with 16 bases between them. The CDR3 contains 16 residues. Germline assignment: CDR1 SGHRS and CDR2 YFSETQ. The CDR3 loop reads CASSLDPGGAGNEQFF. The CDR3 DNA is TGCGCCAGCAGCTTGGATCCTGGGGGGGCAGGCAATGAGCAGTTCTTC.

The sample holds one count of this clone. The chain carries TRBV7-2 and TRBJ1-3; D is perhaps TRBD1 (5 bases). CDR1 and CDR2 from the germline V gene are SGHTA and FQGNSA. The V and J ends lost 6 bases and 0 bases respectively, with 12 bases between them. CDR3 size: 15 residues. The CDR3 sequence: CASSIRGGSGNTIYF. CDR3 nucleotide sequence: TGTGCCAGCAGTATCCGGGGGGGCTCTGGAAACACCATATATTTT.

The chain joins TRBV2 to TRBJ2-1, with 10 bases matching TRBD2. Germline V gene lookup returns CDR1 SNHLY and CDR2 FYNNEI. Unmatched junction bases numbered 3, after V lost 4 bases and J lost 3 bases. There are 15 residues in the CDR3. Written as DNA, the CDR3 is TGTGCCAGCAGTGGGCGGACTAGCGGCTACAATGAGCAGTTCTTC. This translates into CASSGRTSGYNEQFF.

This clone has just one count. The chain links TRBV18 to TRBJ1-2; D is ambiguous. The CDR3 consists of 17 residues. The V end was cut by 2 bases, the J end by 1 base, with 17 bases between. The V gene's germline CDR1 is KGHSH and CDR2 LQKENI. The CDR3 nucleotides read TGTGCCAGCTCACCAACCCTTACTCTGGTATTTAACTATGGCTACACCTTC. Its protein product is CASSPTLTLVFNYGYTF.

The genes are TRBV28 and TRBJ1-2; 9 nucleotides line up with TRBD1. The CDR3 runs to 19 residues. The germline CDR1 and CDR2 sequences are MDHEN and SYDVKM. V was pared by 10 bases and J by 1 base, with 22 bases of the junction left unmatched. The CDR3 loop is CAIGGQGPRRVSYNYGYTF. The CDR3 DNA reads as TGTGCCATCGGGGGACAGGGCCCCAGGAGAGTATCCTATAACTATGGCTACACCTTC.

Here the CDR3 DNA reads TGTGCCAGCAGCATACTGGGACTAGCCTACTACGAGCAGTACTTC. Translated, it gives CASSILGLAYYEQYF. The genes are TRBV11-2 and TRBJ2-7; TRBD2 aligns across 9 bases. The CDR3 length is 15 residues. J gave up 3 bases and V 5 bases, and 8 bases lay outside the gene matches. CDR1 is SGHAT and CDR2 is FQNNGV in the germline V gene.

The rearrangement joins TRBV18 to TRBJ1-3; no definite D call. V was trimmed by 3 bases and J by 6 bases, leaving 9 bases between them. CDR1 and CDR2 from the germline V gene are KGHSH and LQKENI. This CDR3 region has 13 residues. The DNA of the CDR3 is TGTGCCAGCTCACCGTCACTTGAAAACACCATATATTTT. Its translation is CASSPSLENTIYF. The entire variable domain, with the rest obtained from reference TRBV18 and TRBJ1-3, is as follows: NAGVMQNPRHLVRRRGQEARLRCSPMKGHSHVYWYRQLPEEGLKFMVYLQKENIIDESGMPKERFSAEFPKEGPSILRIQQVVRGDSAAYFCASSPSLENTIYFGEGSWLTVV.

This clone was seen a few times. This chain joins TRBV19 and TRBJ2-7; no reliable D call. From germline, CDR1 is LNHDA and CDR2 SQIVND (reference sequence). The CDR3 contains 14 residues. The V end lost 3 bases, the J end lost 0 bases, and 9 bases lay between the germline ends. The CDR3 DNA reads TGTGCCAGTAGTATGGGTCCGAACTCCTACGAGCAGTACTTC. This codes for CASSMGPNSYEQYF.

This sequence joins TRBV6-1 and TRBJ1-3, with a weak D call TRBD1 (6 bases). V was cut by 0 bases and J by 2 bases, with 11 bases left in between. Germline CDR1 reads MNHNS; CDR2 reads SASEGT. The CDR3 contains 16 residues. The CDR3 loop reads CASSEARGPAGNTIYF. DNA of the CDR3: TGTGCCAGCAGTGAAGCCCGGGGGCCAGCTGGAAACACCATATATTTT.

The chain carries TRBV6-1 and TRBJ1-5, with a possible D match to TRBD1 (5 bases). Trimming removed 3 bases at V and 4 bases at J, with 16 bases between. The CDR3 covers 16 residues. Germline CDR1 is MNHNS and CDR2 is SASEGT. CDR3 sequence (DNA): TGTGCCAGCAGTGAGCCCGCAGGGTATACAAATCAGCCCCAGCATTTT. Protein sequence: CASSEPAGYTNQPQHF.

DNA of the CDR3: TGTGCCAGCAGTTCGACAGGGAGGGGGGCCCAAGAGACCCAGTACTTC. Amino acid sequence: CASSSTGRGAQETQYF. The rearrangement uses TRBV6-6 and TRBJ2-5, with D perhaps given as TRBD1 or TRBD2 (7 bases each). The CDR3 loop spans 16 amino acids. Germline lookup yields CDR1 MNHNY and CDR2 SVGAGI (reference sequence). V was shortened by 4 bases and J by 1 base, with 16 bases between the two germline ends.

The chain links TRBV7-2 to TRBJ2-7; unclear D gene. In germline, CDR1 is SGHTA, CDR2 FQGNSA. V gave up 2 bases and J gave up 0 bases, with 8 bases separating them. The CDR3 spans 14 residues. CDR3 DNA: TGTGCCAGCAGCTTAACCCCCACCTCCTACGAGCAGTACTTC. Its protein product is CASSLTPTSYEQYF.

The chain carries TRBV11-3 and TRBJ2-7; maybe TRBD1 (5 bases). V was pared by 3 bases and J by 2 bases, with 11 bases between. This CDR3 contains 14 residues. Per the germline V gene, CDR1 is SGHNT and CDR2 is YENEEA. The CDR3 DNA follows: TGTGCCAGCAGCTTCTCAGGGTCTACCTACGAGCAGTACTTC. This codes for CASSFSGSTYEQYF.

This clone was observed a few times. The DNA for the CDR3 is TGTGCCAGCAGTGGGCAGGGGGCGCCGGGAAATGGCTACACCTTC. Its translation is CASSGQGAPGNGYTF. This chain links TRBV2 with TRBJ1-2; 8 bases fit TRBD1. The CDR3 has 15 residues. Germline values: CDR1 SNHLY, CDR2 FYNNEI. V lost 4 bases, J lost 6 bases, and 10 bases stayed unmatched.

The chain carries TRBV11-3 and TRBJ2-1, with TRBD2 matching 7 bases. Germline V gives CDR1 SGHNT, CDR2 YENEEA. The CDR3 loop spans 14 amino acids. Germline trimming cut 1 base from V and 11 bases from J; bases unmatched to any gene: 8. The CDR3 nucleotides read TGTGCCAGCAGCTTAGCTGGCGGGAGAAGTAAGCAGTTCTTC. It codes for CASSLAGGRSKQFF.

V gene TRBV27 combines with J gene TRBJ2-3, with TRBD2 matching over 12 bases. CDR1 and CDR2 (germline): MNHEY, SMNVEV (reference sequence). Trimming removed 2 bases from V and 4 bases from J; junction bases left unmatched: 4. The CDR3 sequence is 16 residues long. The CDR3 here is CASSLTSSGGADTQYF. The CDR3 nucleotides read TGTGCCAGCAGTTTAACATCTAGCGGGGGGGCAGATACGCAGTATTTT.

The V gene is TRBV7-9, the J gene TRBJ2-1, with 7 bases aligning to TRBD2. The CDR3 consists of 17 residues. Germline V lookup: CDR1 SEHNR, CDR2 FQNEAQ (reference sequence). V shed 6 bases, J shed 7 bases, and the junction held 18 bases outside the gene matches. The CDR3 nucleotides read TGTGCCAGCAGGGGAACGGGGAGGGCCGCCCTACAGAATGAGCAGTTCTTC. Amino acids: CASRGTGRAALQNEQFF.

The V and J genes are TRBV15 and TRBJ2-7; D is unresolved. With 0 bases removed from V and 6 bases from J, the gap between germline ends came to 12 bases. Germline V gene data show CDR1 as LNHNV and CDR2 as YYDKDF (reference sequence). This CDR3 has 14 amino acids. CDR3 in amino acids: CATSRDMTWSEQYF. CDR3 bases: TGTGCCACCAGCAGAGATATGACATGGTCCGAGCAGTACTTC.

V gene TRBV10-3 combines with J gene TRBJ2-3, with 14 bases lining up with TRBD2. J lost 5 bases, V lost 8 bases, and 15 bases had no gene match. CDR3 size: 18 residues. The germline gives CDR1 ENHRY, CDR2 SYGVKD. DNA of the CDR3: TGTGCCATCTCCCCTTTGTCGACTAGCGGGAGGGCGGTAGATACGCAGTATTTT. Translating it yields CAISPLSTSGRAVDTQYF.

The chain combines TRBV6-5 with TRBJ1-1; a possible D gene is TRBD1 (6 bases). The V end was cut by 2 bases, the J end by 7 bases, with 14 bases between. The germline CDR1 and CDR2 sequences are MNHEY and SVGAGI. The CDR3 is 14 amino acids. CDR3 region: CASSYRGSDSEAFF. The DNA of the CDR3 is TGTGCCAGCAGTTACAGGGGGTCGGACAGTGAAGCTTTCTTT.

V and J are TRBV28 and TRBJ2-3; 11 bases align to TRBD1. Trimming took 6 bases from V and 10 from J; bases not matched to a gene: 9. Germline CDR1 reads MDHEN; CDR2 reads SYDVKM. The CDR3 loop spans 14 amino acids. CDR3 amino acids: CASSRTGGQISQYF. Written as DNA, the CDR3 is TGTGCCAGCAGCAGGACAGGGGGCCAGATATCGCAGTATTTT.

This CDR3 is CASSTDSGGYTEAFF. As DNA, the CDR3 is TGTGCCAGCAGTACTGACAGTGGTGGGTATACTGAAGCTTTCTTT. The chain combines TRBV6-1 with TRBJ1-1, with a weak D call TRBD1 (5 bases). Germline loops: CDR1 MNHNS, CDR2 SASEGT. Between the trimmed V and J ends, which lost 5 bases and 5 bases, there was a span of 18 bases. CDR3 length: 15 amino acids.

V and J are TRBV28 and TRBJ2-7, with D unclear. The V end lost 2 bases, the J end lost 0 bases, and 11 bases lay between the germline ends. The CDR3 length is 15 residues. The germline gives CDR1 MDHEN, CDR2 SYDVKM. CDR3 in amino acids: CASSLAPDPSYEQYF. The CDR3 DNA is TGTGCCAGCAGTTTAGCCCCCGACCCCTCCTACGAGCAGTACTTC.

The CDR3 sequence is CSARLGDTIYF. CDR3 DNA sequence: TGCAGTGCTAGGCTCGGGGACACCATATATTTT. V gene TRBV20-1 combines with J gene TRBJ1-3; D unclear. There are 11 residues in the CDR3. Trimming shortened V by 3 bases and J by 8 bases, and 8 bases separated the two germline ends. The germline V gene encodes CDR1 DFQATT and CDR2 SNEGSKA (reference sequence).

The V call is TRBV5-4, the J call TRBJ2-7; D is possibly TRBD2 (5 bases). V gave up 0 bases and J gave up 3 bases, with 10 bases separating them. This CDR3 is 14 amino acids long. Germline V gives CDR1 SGHNT, CDR2 YYREEE (reference sequence). DNA of the CDR3: TGTGCCAGCAGCTTGGAAGTCAGCGGCTACGAGCAGTACTTC. Translation: CASSLEVSGYEQYF.